The T cell receptor beta chain under discussion was sequenced for a study of blood T cell repertoires in COVID-19. CDR1 and CDR2 (germline): MNHEY, SMNVEV (reference sequence). Trimming removed 2 bases at V and 8 bases at J, with 12 bases between. The CDR3 consists of 14 residues. Libraries were prepared by immunoSEQ multiplex PCR; TCRdb keeps only in-frame clonotypes and omits some of them. The sample contains about 180,000 clones, around 87% of which appear only once. The clonotype comes from a man aged 40-49 years with active or convalescent COVID-19. The material sequenced was peripheral blood. The V and J genes are TRBV27 and TRBJ1-4; no definite D call. In DNA, the CDR3 is TGTGCCAGCAGTTTAGACACGCCGGGGGAAAAACTGTTTTTT. This translates into CASSLDTPGEKLFF. Supplemented by reference TRBV27 and TRBJ1-4, the full variable domain reads EAQVTQNPRYLITVTGKKLTVTCSQNMNHEYMSWYRQDPGLGLRQIYYSMNVEVTDKGDVPEGYKVSRKEKRNFPLILESPSPNQTSLYFCASSLDTPGEKLFFGSGTQLSVL.